These T cell receptor beta chains were read from a single sample in a study of cytomegalovirus exposure and HLA in healthy donors. The protocol was immunoSEQ multiplex PCR, while the TCRdb copy is restricted to in-frame clones and leaves out a portion. The sample includes about 200,000 clones, 82% of them seen just once. Sequencing was done on a sample of PBMCs. These receptors all stem from a man aged 35 to 55 in good health and CMV-seropositive. Both conserved end residues are part of each CDR3. D genes are given only for firm matches. The listing skips clone size in some rows; elsewhere it reads once, few, many or a size class.

d_gene	v_gene	j_gene	abundance	CDR3nt	CDR3aa
-	TRBV6-5	TRBJ2-2	-	TGTGCCAGCGGAATAATTAGGAGCACCGGGGAGCTGTTTTTT	CASGIIRSTGELFF
TRBD1	TRBV5-6	TRBJ2-3	few	TGTGCCAGCAGCGTTCGGACAGGGGTCGAGCAGTATTTT	CASSVRTGVEQYF
TRBD2	TRBV6-5	TRBJ2-3	-	TGTGCCAGCAGTTACAGGGCTAGCGGGAGCACAGATACGCAGTATTTT	CASSYRASGSTDTQYF
-	TRBV5-4	TRBJ1-3	once	TGTGCCAGAGGGACTGACTCTGGAAACACCATATATTTT	CARGTDSGNTIYF
TRBD2	TRBV6-1	TRBJ2-2	-	TGTGCCAGCACGGGGGGATTCGGTACCGGGGAGCTGTTTTTT	CASTGGFGTGELFF
-	TRBV7-3	TRBJ1-1	once	TGTGCCAGCAGAATAGGCCGGGACACTGAAGCTTTCTTT	CASRIGRDTEAFF
-	TRBV6-5	TRBJ2-2	few	TGTGCCAGCAGGAGAGAAGTTCGCATCGGCGGGGAGCTGTTTTTT	CASRREVRIGGELFF
-	TRBV4-2	TRBJ2-7	-	TGTGCCAGCAGCCAAGATGGCCCAGGGGCCTTCTACGAGCAGTACTTC	CASSQDGPGAFYEQYF
-	TRBV6-5	TRBJ2-7	-	TGTGCCAGCAGTCCCTTTGACGGAGTCTACGAGCAGTACTTC	CASSPFDGVYEQYF
-	TRBV5-6	TRBJ1-6	-	TGTGCCAGCAGCCTCGGGGGGGGACCCTATAATTCACCCCTCCACTTT	CASSLGGGPYNSPLHF
TRBD2	TRBV5-1	TRBJ2-1	-	TGCGCCAGCAGCTTTGGGTCAAGCGGGAGTCCCTACAATGAGCAGTTCTTC	CASSFGSSGSPYNEQFF
TRBD1	TRBV18	TRBJ1-5	-	TGTGCCAGCTCACCGGGACAGGGAGGCAATCAGCCCCAGCATTTT	CASSPGQGGNQPQHF
TRBD1	TRBV14	TRBJ1-1	-	TGTGCCAGCAGCCAAGAACAGGGGGGTTCGAACACTGAAGCTTTCTTT	CASSQEQGGSNTEAFF
TRBD2	TRBV30	TRBJ2-1	-	TGTGCCTGGAGTCCGGGGCTAGCGGGAGGGCCATATGAGCAGTTCTTC	CAWSPGLAGGPYEQFF
TRBD2	TRBV5-6	TRBJ2-2	-	TGTGCCAGCAGCTTGGCGCTAGCGGGAGACACCGGGGAGCTGTTTTTT	CASSLALAGDTGELFF
-	TRBV7-9	TRBJ2-2	once	TGTGCCAGCAGCGAATCCGACAGGTCGACGAACACCGGGGAGCTGTTTTTT	CASSESDRSTNTGELFF
TRBD2	TRBV29-1	TRBJ2-2	-	TGCAGCGTTGGTCGGGGGGACGGGGAGCTGTTTTTT	CSVGRGDGELFF
TRBD2	TRBV11-3	TRBJ2-1	-	TGTGCCAGCAGCTCCGGGGGGAGCTCCTACAATGAGCAGTTCTTC	CASSSGGSSYNEQFF
TRBD2	TRBV29-1	TRBJ2-3	-	TGCAGCGCCGAAGGGCTAGCGGGAAGGACAGATACGCAGTATTTT	CSAEGLAGRTDTQYF
-	TRBV7-2	TRBJ2-4	-	TGTGCCAGCAGCTTGAGCGGTCAGTTAGAAATTCAGTACTTC	CASSLSGQLEIQYF
-	TRBV10-3	TRBJ2-1	-	TGTGCCATCAGGAGCTCCGAGACAGTCTACAATGAGCAGTTCTTC	CAIRSSETVYNEQFF
TRBD1	TRBV14	TRBJ1-2	-	TGTGCCAGCAGCCAAGGAGAGATCTGGACAGGGGCTAACTATGGCTACACCTTC	CASSQGEIWTGANYGYTF
-	TRBV19	TRBJ1-5	-	TGTGCCAGTAGTATAGGGGCATTCTTAGGGGGAAATCAGCCCCAGCATTTT	CASSIGAFLGGNQPQHF
-	TRBV5-6	TRBJ2-3	-	TGTGCCAGCAGCACCGGGCCCAGAACGGGAAACACAGATACGCAGTATTTT	CASSTGPRTGNTDTQYF
-	TRBV21-1	TRBJ1-1	once	TGTGCCAGCAGCATACCATCCAGGGGAAACACTGAAGCTTTCTTT	CASSIPSRGNTEAFF
TRBD1	TRBV4-1	TRBJ1-1	few	TGCGCCAGCAGCCAACGGGAGAAGAACAGGGGTACTGAAGCTTTCTTT	CASSQREKNRGTEAFF
TRBD2	TRBV11-2	TRBJ2-1	-	TGTGCCAGCAGCTTAGTCGGGATAGCGGGAGCCTATAACAATGAGCAGTTCTTC	CASSLVGIAGAYNNEQFF
TRBD2	TRBV7-6	TRBJ2-1	-	TGTGCCAGCAGCTTGCGGTCCGCGGGGACTACTTCTGGCGTGCAGTTCTTC	CASSLRSAGTTSGVQFF
TRBD1	TRBV5-8	TRBJ2-5	-	TGTGCCAGCAGCTCGGACAGGGCCGCGACCCAGTACTTC	CASSSDRAATQYF
TRBD2	TRBV10-1	TRBJ2-1	-	TGCGCCAGCAGTGGGAGCGGGAGCTCCTACAATGAGCAGTTCTTC	CASSGSGSSYNEQFF
-	TRBV27	TRBJ1-2	once	TGTGCCAGCAGTTTATCCGGGGCAGGGGCCGGCTACACCTTC	CASSLSGAGAGYTF
TRBD2	TRBV29-1	TRBJ2-1	-	TGCAGCGTTGGCCCCTTACTAGCGGCAAATGAGCAGTTCTTC	CSVGPLLAANEQFF
-	TRBV7-9	TRBJ1-3	once	TGTGCCAGCAGCTTAGTCTCACCCAGGCCAAACACCATATATTTT	CASSLVSPRPNTIYF
-	TRBV27	TRBJ2-7	-	TGTGCCAGCAGCGCCCCAGGGCTTTTGGCCTACGAGCAGTACTTC	CASSAPGLLAYEQYF
TRBD2	TRBV5-6	TRBJ2-7	-	TGTGCCAGCAGCTTGGCCGGCGGGAGTGGGTACGAGCAGTACTTC	CASSLAGGSGYEQYF
TRBD2	TRBV6-5	TRBJ2-5	-	TGTGCCAGCAGTTACTCCGCTAGCGGGACCCAGTACTTC	CASSYSASGTQYF
-	TRBV11-3	TRBJ1-5	-	TGTGCCAGCAGCTTTTATGGGGGCGCGAAAAATCAGCCCCAGCATTTT	CASSFYGGAKNQPQHF